These 10 T cell receptor beta chains originate from one sample sequenced in a study of blood T cell repertoires in COVID-19. Assay used: immunoSEQ multiplex PCR; TCRdb lists only in-frame clones, some missing. The sample has hundreds of thousands of clones, about 88% seen once. Sequenced: PBMCs or T cells enriched from blood (not recorded which). These TCRs come from a man aged 25 to 45 with acute COVID-19.

V gene TRBV2 combines with J gene TRBJ2-3; 7 bases match TRBD2. CDR3 length: 13 amino acids. Germline-derived CDR1 and CDR2 are SNHLY and FYNNEI. Germline trimming cut 4 bases from V and 5 bases from J; bases unmatched to any gene: 3. The CDR3 here is CASSVGGGDTQYF. DNA of the CDR3: TGTGCCAGCAGTGTAGGCGGGGGAGATACGCAGTATTTT.

The chain joins TRBV9 to TRBJ1-2; 7 bases map to TRBD1. Trimming at V came to 0 bases and at J to 8 bases, leaving 7 bases not matched to a gene. The CDR3 extends over 14 amino acids. Germline lookup yields CDR1 SGDLS and CDR2 YYNGEE. CDR3 in amino acids: CASSVGDSLGGYTF. CDR3 in DNA: TGTGCCAGCAGCGTAGGGGACAGCCTCGGGGGCTACACCTTC.

The table lists this clone with a few counts. The genes are TRBV28 and TRBJ2-2, with 7 positions matching TRBD1. Germline CDR1 is MDHEN and CDR2 is SYDVKM. J lost 3 bases, V lost 7 bases, and 8 bases had no gene match. There are 15 residues in the CDR3. The CDR3 here is CASKGAGDDTGELFF. The DNA of the CDR3 is TGTGCCAGCAAGGGGGCAGGGGATGACACCGGGGAGCTGTTTTTT.

Turning to this clone: The junction shows a germline mismatch at one end, possibly a read error. This chain links TRBV6-2 or TRBV6-3 with TRBJ1-1, with D maybe TRBD1 (6 bases). The CDR3 extends over 12 amino acids. Germline V gene lookup returns CDR1 MNHEY and CDR2 SVGEGT. Here the CDR3 reads CASSLAGGRTRF. For the CDR3, the DNA is TGTGCCAGCAGCCTAGCTGGGGGCAGGACCCGATTT.

As for this clone: A read error may account for a junction end that differs from germline. Other DNA sequences from this sample encode an identical CDR3 as well. The rearrangement joins TRBV5-1 to TRBJ1-2; 8 nucleotides agree with TRBD1. This CDR3 has 14 amino acids. Germline lookup yields CDR1 SGHRS and CDR2 YFSETQ. In DNA form, the CDR3 reads TGTGCCAGCAGCTTGGGACAGGCGGACTATGGCTACACCTTC. Translating it yields CASSLGQADYGYTF.

The V and J genes are TRBV24-1 and TRBJ2-5; D not certain. The CDR3 extends over 15 amino acids. V lost 1 base to trimming and J lost 3 bases, with 11 bases between them. From germline, CDR1 is KGHDR and CDR2 SFDVKD. The CDR3 DNA follows: TGTGCCACCAGTGATTTAAACTACTCCGAAGAGACCCAGTACTTC. It encodes CATSDLNYSEETQYF.

The chain recombines TRBV7-9 with TRBJ1-5, with 7 bases that match TRBD1. V was clipped by 5 bases and J by 3 bases; unmatched bases: 1. Germline V gene lookup returns CDR1 SEHNR and CDR2 FQNEAQ (reference sequence). This CDR3 has 13 residues. In DNA, the CDR3 is TGTGCCAGCAGCGAGGGGGCCAATCAGCCCCAGCATTTT. It yields the protein CASSEGANQPQHF.

The CDR3 loop is CASSSQQLAKNIQYF. In DNA, the CDR3 is TGTGCCAGTAGTTCCCAACAGCTAGCCAAAAACATTCAGTACTTC. The V gene is TRBV19, the J gene TRBJ2-4; unclear D gene. This CDR3 is built from 15 residues. CDR1 is LNHDA, CDR2 SQIVND, per germline (reference sequence). V lost 5 bases, J lost 0 bases, and 11 bases lay in between.

The chain recombines TRBV18 with TRBJ1-2; the match to TRBD1 covers 11 bases. Germline CDR1 reads KGHSH; CDR2 reads LQKENI. This CDR3 is 15 amino acids long. V lost 3 bases and J lost 4; bases outside the gene matches: 4. CDR3 loop: CASSPGQGAGYGYTF. In DNA form, the CDR3 reads TGTGCCAGCTCACCTGGACAGGGGGCGGGCTATGGCTACACCTTC.

J is TRBJ2-2 and V is TRBV10-3; perhaps TRBD2 as D (5 bases). V was trimmed by 0 bases and J by 0 bases, leaving 5 bases between them. Germline CDR1 and CDR2: ENHRY and SYGVKD. There are 15 residues in the CDR3. The CDR3 DNA follows: TGTGCCATCAGTGAGTCGAGGGCGAACACCGGGGAGCTGTTTTTT. Its translation is CAISESRANTGELFF.